The clone carrying this T cell receptor beta chain was detected a few times. The record originates from a study of cytomegalovirus exposure and HLA in healthy donors. About the research overall: Of the donors genotyped, several hundred in all, 75% to 90% fell in the Caucasian-associated ancestry cluster.

V trimming: 4 bases; J trimming: 5 bases; junction bases outside the gene matches: 5. Germline CDR1 LNHDA, CDR2 SQIVND (reference sequence). CDR3 length: 15 residues. The PCR was carried out with 60 Vbeta primers and 13 Jbeta primers. The repertoire was sequenced with immunoSEQ multiplex PCR; TCRdb's copy has only in-frame clones and lacks some. The repertoire holds about 150,000 clones, with around 60% as singletons. The rearrangement joins TRBV19 to TRBJ2-7; 13 bases line up with TRBD2. Sequenced material: PBMCs. The sequence was obtained from a woman aged 60-75 years in good health and CMV-seropositive. For the CDR3, the DNA is TGTGCCAGTAGTACGACCGGGACTAGCGGGAACGAGCAGTACTTC. It is translated as CASSTTGTSGNEQYF.